The clone carrying this T cell receptor beta chain was seen more than once but under ten times. Its antigen is still unknown. This specimen belongs to a study of identical twins' blood T cells. Looking at the study overall: Approximately 12 libraries, six alpha and six beta, gave around 48 million reads. Study-wide results and limits: Environmental influences on twin similarity could not be excluded. V gene usage reportedly matched far better within twin pairs than unrelated donors.

A single record per CDR3 protein comes from TCRdb applying MiXCR to the 5' RACE reads. The table has fewer than 450,000 distinct CDR3 sequences, about 28% seen once; the top ten hold about 6%. CDR3 size: 13 residues. Germline V CDR1 and CDR2: MNHEY, SMNVEV (reference sequence). V was clipped by 2 bases and J by 5 bases, with 9 bases between them. Material: PBMCs. This sequence was found in a woman aged 18-55 years in good health. This chain links TRBV27 with TRBJ1-1; maybe TRBD1 (5 bases). The chain's CDR3 is CASSLHRGTEAFF. CDR3 DNA sequence: TGTGCCAGCAGTTTACATCGGGGGACTGAAGCTTTCTTT.